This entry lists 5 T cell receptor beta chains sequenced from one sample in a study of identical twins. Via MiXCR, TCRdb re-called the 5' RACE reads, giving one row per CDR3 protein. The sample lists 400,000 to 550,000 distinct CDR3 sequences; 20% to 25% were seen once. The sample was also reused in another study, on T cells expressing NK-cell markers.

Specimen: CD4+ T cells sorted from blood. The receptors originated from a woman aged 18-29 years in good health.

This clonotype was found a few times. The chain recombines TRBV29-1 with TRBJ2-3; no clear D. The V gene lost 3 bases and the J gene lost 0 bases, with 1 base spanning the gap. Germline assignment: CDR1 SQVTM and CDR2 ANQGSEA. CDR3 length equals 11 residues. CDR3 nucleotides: TGCAGCGTTGAGAGCACAGATACGCAGTATTTT. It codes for CSVESTDTQYF.

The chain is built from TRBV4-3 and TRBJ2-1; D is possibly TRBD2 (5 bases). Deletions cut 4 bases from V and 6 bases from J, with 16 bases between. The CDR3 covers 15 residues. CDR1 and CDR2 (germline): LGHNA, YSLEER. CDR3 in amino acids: CASSPNLWESNEQFF. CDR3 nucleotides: TGCGCCAGCAGCCCCAATTTATGGGAGAGCAATGAGCAGTTCTTC.

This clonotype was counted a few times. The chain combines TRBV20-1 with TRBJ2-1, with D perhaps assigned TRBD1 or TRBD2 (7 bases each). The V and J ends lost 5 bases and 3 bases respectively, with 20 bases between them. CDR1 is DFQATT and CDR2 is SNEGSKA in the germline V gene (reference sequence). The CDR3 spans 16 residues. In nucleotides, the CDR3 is TGCAGTGCTGGAGGGGGGGTCAGGGGGATCTACAATGAGCAGTTCTTC. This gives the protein CSAGGGVRGIYNEQFF.

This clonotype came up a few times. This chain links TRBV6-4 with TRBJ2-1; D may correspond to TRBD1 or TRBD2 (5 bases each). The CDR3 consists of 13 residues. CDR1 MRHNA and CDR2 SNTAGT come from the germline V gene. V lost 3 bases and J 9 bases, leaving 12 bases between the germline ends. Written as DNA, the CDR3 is TGTGCCAGCAGTGAGGGACCAGGCGTTGAGCAGTTCTTC. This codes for CASSEGPGVEQFF.

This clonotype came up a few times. CDR3 sequence: CSARSGRTYGELFF. The DNA of the CDR3 is TGCAGTGCTAGAAGTGGACGGACCTACGGGGAGCTGTTTTTT. V usage is TRBV20-1 and J usage is TRBJ2-2; D not certain. The CDR3 runs to 14 residues. CDR1 and CDR2 from the germline V gene are DFQATT and SNEGSKA (reference sequence). V dropped 2 bases and J dropped 7 bases, with 14 bases sitting between them.